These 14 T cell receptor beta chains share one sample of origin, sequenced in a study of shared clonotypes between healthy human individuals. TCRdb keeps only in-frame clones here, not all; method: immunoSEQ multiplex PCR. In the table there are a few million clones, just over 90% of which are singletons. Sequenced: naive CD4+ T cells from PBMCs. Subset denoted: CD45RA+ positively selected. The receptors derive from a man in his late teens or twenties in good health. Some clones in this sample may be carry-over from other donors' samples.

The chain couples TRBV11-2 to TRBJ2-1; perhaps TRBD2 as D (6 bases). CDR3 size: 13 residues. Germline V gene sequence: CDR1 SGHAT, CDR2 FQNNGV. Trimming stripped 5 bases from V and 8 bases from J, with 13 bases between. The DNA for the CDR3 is TGTGCCAGCAGCGCGGGAATCCACTATGAGCAGTTCTTC. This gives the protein CASSAGIHYEQFF. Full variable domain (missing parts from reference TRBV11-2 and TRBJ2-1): EAGVAQSPRYKIIEKRQSVAFWCNPISGHATLYWYQQILGQGPKLLIQFQNNGVVDDSQLPKDRFSAERLKGVDSTLKIQPAKLEDSAVYLCASSAGIHYEQFFGPGTRLTVL.

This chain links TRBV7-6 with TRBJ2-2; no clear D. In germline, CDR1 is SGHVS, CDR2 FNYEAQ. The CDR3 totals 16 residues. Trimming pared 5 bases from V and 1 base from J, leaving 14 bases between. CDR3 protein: CASSRRPAKNTGELFF. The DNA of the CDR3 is TGTGCCAGCAGCCGCCGCCCAGCGAAGAACACCGGGGAGCTGTTTTTT.

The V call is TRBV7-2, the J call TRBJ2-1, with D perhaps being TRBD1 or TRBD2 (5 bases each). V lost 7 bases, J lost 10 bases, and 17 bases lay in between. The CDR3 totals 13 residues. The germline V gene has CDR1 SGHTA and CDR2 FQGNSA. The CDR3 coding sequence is TGTGCCAGCACCCCGGAGAGGGGCGGGGAGCAGTTCTTC. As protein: CASTPERGGEQFF.

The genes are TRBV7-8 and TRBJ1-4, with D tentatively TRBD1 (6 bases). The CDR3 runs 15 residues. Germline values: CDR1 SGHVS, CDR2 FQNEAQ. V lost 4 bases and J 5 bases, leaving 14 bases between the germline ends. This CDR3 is CASSSWAGTNEKLFF. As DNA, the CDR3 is TGTGCCAGCAGCTCCTGGGCAGGGACAAATGAAAAACTGTTTTTT.

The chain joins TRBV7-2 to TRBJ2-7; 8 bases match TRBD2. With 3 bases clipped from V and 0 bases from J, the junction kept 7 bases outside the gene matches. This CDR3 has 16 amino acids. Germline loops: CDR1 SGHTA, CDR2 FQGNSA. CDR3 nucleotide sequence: TGTGCCAGCAGCTTTCGGCTAGCGGGTGCCTCCTACGAGCAGTACTTC. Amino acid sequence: CASSFRLAGASYEQYF.

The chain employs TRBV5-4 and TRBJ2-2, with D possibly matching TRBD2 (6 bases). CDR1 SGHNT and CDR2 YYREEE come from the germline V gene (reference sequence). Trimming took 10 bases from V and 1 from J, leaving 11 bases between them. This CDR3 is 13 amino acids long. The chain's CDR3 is CAPWGVNTGELFF. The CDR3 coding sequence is TGTGCCCCCTGGGGGGTGAACACCGGGGAGCTGTTTTTT.

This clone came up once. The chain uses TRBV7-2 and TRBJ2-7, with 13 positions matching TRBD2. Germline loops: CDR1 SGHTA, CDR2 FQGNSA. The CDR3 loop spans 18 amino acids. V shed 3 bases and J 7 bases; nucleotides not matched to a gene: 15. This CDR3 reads CASSFLRTSGSPRAEQYF. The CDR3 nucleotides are TGTGCCAGCAGCTTCCTCAGGACTAGCGGGAGCCCCCGTGCGGAGCAGTACTTC. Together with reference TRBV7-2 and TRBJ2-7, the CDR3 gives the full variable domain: GAGVSQSPSNKVTEKGKDVELRCDPISGHTALYWYRQSLGQGLEFLIYFQGNSAPDKSGLPSDRFSAERTGGSVSTLTIQRTQQEDSAVYLCASSFLRTSGSPRAEQYFGPGTRLTVT.

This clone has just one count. The CDR3 DNA reads as TGTGCCAGCAGCGGACCGGGACAGGGGATAATCGGCTACACCTTC. Residues: CASSGPGQGIIGYTF. The rearrangement joins TRBV7-9 to TRBJ1-2, with 10 bases lining up with TRBD1. The CDR3 covers 15 residues. Germline CDR1 reads SEHNR; CDR2 reads FQNEAQ (reference sequence). V dropped 5 bases and J dropped 8; count of bases not matched to a gene: 11.

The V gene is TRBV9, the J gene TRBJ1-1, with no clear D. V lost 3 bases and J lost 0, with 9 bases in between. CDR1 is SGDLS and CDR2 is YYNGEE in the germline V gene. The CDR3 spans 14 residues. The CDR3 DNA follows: TGTGCCAGCAGCGAGGCTTTAATGAACACTGAAGCTTTCTTT. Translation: CASSEALMNTEAFF.

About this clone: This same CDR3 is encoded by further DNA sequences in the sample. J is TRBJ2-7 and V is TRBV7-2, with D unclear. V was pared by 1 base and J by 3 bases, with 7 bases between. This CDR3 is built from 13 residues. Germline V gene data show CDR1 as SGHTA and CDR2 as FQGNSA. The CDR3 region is CASSLGPSYEQYF. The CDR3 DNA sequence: TGTGCCAGCAGCTTAGGGCCTAGCTACGAGCAGTACTTC.

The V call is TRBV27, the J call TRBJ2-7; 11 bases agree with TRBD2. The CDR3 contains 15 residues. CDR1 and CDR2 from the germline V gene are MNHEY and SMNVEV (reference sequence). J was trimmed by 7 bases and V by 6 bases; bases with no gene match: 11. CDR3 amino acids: CASSRTSGLLGEQYF. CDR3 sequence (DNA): TGTGCCAGCAGCCGGACTAGCGGGCTTTTAGGGGAGCAGTACTTC.

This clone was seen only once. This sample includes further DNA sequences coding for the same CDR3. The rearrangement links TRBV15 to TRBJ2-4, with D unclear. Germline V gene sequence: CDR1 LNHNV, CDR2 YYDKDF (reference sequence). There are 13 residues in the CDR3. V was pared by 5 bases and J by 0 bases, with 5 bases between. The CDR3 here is CATSRGAKNIQYF. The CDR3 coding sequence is TGTGCCACCAGCCGAGGAGCCAAAAACATTCAGTACTTC.

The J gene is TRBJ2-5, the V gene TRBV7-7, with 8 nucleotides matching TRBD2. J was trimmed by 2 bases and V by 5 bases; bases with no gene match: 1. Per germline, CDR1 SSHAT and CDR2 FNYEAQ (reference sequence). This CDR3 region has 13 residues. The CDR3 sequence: CASSRLAQETQYF. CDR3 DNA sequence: TGTGCCAGCAGCAGACTAGCGCAAGAGACCCAGTACTTC.

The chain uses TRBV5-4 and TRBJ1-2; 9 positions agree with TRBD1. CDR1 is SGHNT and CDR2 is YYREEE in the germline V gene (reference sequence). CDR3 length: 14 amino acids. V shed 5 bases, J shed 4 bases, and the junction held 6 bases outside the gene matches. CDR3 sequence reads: CASRFGQGSYGYTF. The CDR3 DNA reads TGTGCCAGCAGATTCGGACAGGGGAGCTATGGCTACACCTTC. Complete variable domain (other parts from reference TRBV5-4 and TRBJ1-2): ETGVTQSPTHLIKTRGQQVTLRCSSQSGHNTVSWYQQALGQGPQFIFQYYREEENGRGNFPPRFSGLQFPNYSSELNVNALELDDSALYLCASRFGQGSYGYTFGSGTRLTVV.